This TCR beta chain was retrieved from a study of Graves' ophthalmopathy and Graves' hyperthyroidism. For the study at large: Ahead of any treatment, peripheral blood was obtained at the initial diagnosis. Broader study findings: Between ophthalmopathy and stable hyperthyroidism, a 13-signature model drew a separation with 87.88% sensitivity and roughly 80% specificity. For predicting ophthalmopathy progression, the model had approximately 70% sensitivity and roughly 72% specificity.

The CDR3 spans 15 residues. Trimming removed 0 bases at V and 0 bases at J, with 6 bases between. The V gene's germline CDR1 is DFQATT and CDR2 SNEGSKA (reference sequence). RNA served as the template for amplifying TCR beta CDR3 regions. Amplification began with first-round RT-PCR using HTBI primers, then second-round multiplex PCR was performed. One entry per CDR3 protein results from TCRdb running MiXCR on the multiplex PCR reads. The data contain roughly 50,000 distinct CDR3 sequences, roughly 52% of them singletons. The source of the PBMCs was around 10 ml of fresh peripheral blood. A note on this clonotype: Its antigen is as yet unknown.

The origin of this receptor is an adult man with Graves' ophthalmopathy. The specimen sequenced was peripheral blood. The gene calls are TRBV20-1 and TRBJ1-6; no reliable D call. The CDR3 coding sequence is TGCAGTGCTAGAGATGACTTCTCCTATAATTCACCCCTCCACTTT. It specifies CSARDDFSYNSPLHF.